A single sample is the source of the 28 T cell receptor beta chains below, sequenced in a study of T cells after yellow fever vaccination. MiXCR, applied by TCRdb to the 5' RACE reads, yields one record per CDR3 protein. The table lists roughly 520,000 distinct CDR3 sequences, about a fifth of them singletons. Here the sequenced sample was PBMCs, taken about 21 days after the first yellow fever vaccination. All receptors come from a man between 18 and 29 years old who received the YFV17D yellow fever vaccine.

This clonotype has only a few counts. This sequence joins TRBV4-1 and TRBJ2-5; possibly TRBD1 for D (6 bases). V lost 0 bases to trimming and J lost 6 bases, with 11 bases between them. This CDR3 is built from 14 residues. The germline CDR1 and CDR2 sequences are MGHRA and YSYEKL. CDR3 amino acids: CASSQERDKQTQYF. The CDR3 region has the DNA TGCGCCAGCAGCCAAGAAAGGGACAAGCAGACCCAGTACTTC.

In its sample, this clonotype was seen a few times. The J gene is TRBJ1-3, the V gene TRBV10-3; D is ambiguous. Looked up from germline, CDR1 is ENHRY and CDR2 is SYGVKD. The V end was cut by 7 bases, the J end by 6 bases, with 13 bases between. The CDR3 has 13 residues. CDR3 nucleotide sequence: TGTGCCATCAAGGGCAGGACCGTAAACACCATATATTTT. This sequence encodes CAIKGRTVNTIYF.

The chain links TRBV6-2 or TRBV6-3 to TRBJ2-7, with D perhaps given as TRBD1 or TRBD2 (5 bases each). Germline assignment: CDR1 MNHEY and CDR2 SVGEGT. This CDR3 spans 14 amino acids. Trimming stripped 6 bases from V and 2 bases from J, with 14 bases between. The CDR3 sequence is CASSRRDGTYEQYF. CDR3 coding DNA: TGTGCCAGCAGCCGCCGGGACGGGACCTACGAGCAGTACTTC.

In its sample, this clonotype was seen a few times. This chain joins TRBV7-2 and TRBJ2-1; TRBD1 matches at 8 bases. The germline V gene encodes CDR1 SGHTA and CDR2 FQGNSA. V lost 7 bases and J lost 4; bases outside the gene matches: 12. This CDR3 spans 16 amino acids. CDR3 protein: CASNRPGGPQYNEQFF. CDR3 coding DNA: TGTGCCAGCAACAGACCAGGGGGCCCCCAATACAATGAGCAGTTCTTC.

The gene calls are TRBV18 and TRBJ1-1, with a possible D match to TRBD1 (5 bases). The CDR3 is 15 amino acids. The V end was cut by 3 bases, the J end by 4 bases, with 15 bases between. Germline lookup yields CDR1 KGHSH and CDR2 LQKENI. Written as DNA, the CDR3 is TGTGCCAGCTCACCCAGCAGGGCCCTGAGCACTGAAGCTTTCTTT. It encodes CASSPSRALSTEAFF.

This clonotype showed up just a few times. The V gene is TRBV20-1, the J gene TRBJ2-1; 8 bases agree with TRBD1. This CDR3 spans 13 amino acids. CDR1 is DFQATT and CDR2 is SNEGSKA in the germline V gene (reference sequence). Trimming took 8 bases from V and 1 from J; bases not matched to a gene: 4. CDR3: CSKRQGSYNEQFF. The CDR3 coding sequence is TGCAGTAAGCGACAGGGGTCCTACAATGAGCAGTTCTTC.

The rearrangement uses TRBV4-1 and TRBJ2-1; D unresolved. The germline CDR1 and CDR2 sequences are MGHRA and YSYEKL. The V gene lost 2 bases and the J gene lost 4 bases, with 12 bases spanning the gap. CDR3 size: 15 residues. Here the CDR3 DNA reads TGCGCCAGCAGCCAAAGAAGTTTAGATTACAATGAGCAGTTCTTC. Encoded protein: CASSQRSLDYNEQFF.

The rearrangement joins TRBV6-2 or TRBV6-3 to TRBJ2-7; 9 nucleotides match TRBD2. CDR1 MNHEY and CDR2 SVGEGT come from the germline V gene. The CDR3 sequence is 15 residues long. V shed 5 bases, J shed 3 bases, and the junction held 8 bases outside the gene matches. The CDR3 sequence: CASSDPSSGVYEQYV. CDR3 DNA sequence: TGTGCCAGCAGTGACCCCTCTAGCGGGGTCTACGAGCAGTACGTC.

V gene TRBV5-4 combines with J gene TRBJ2-7, with D perhaps being TRBD1 or TRBD2 (5 bases each). The CDR3 has 13 residues. Per germline, CDR1 SGHNT and CDR2 YYREEE (reference sequence). V lost 8 bases, J lost 1 base, and 13 bases lay in between. The CDR3 is CARSPGPSYEQYV. Here the CDR3 DNA reads TGTGCCAGGAGCCCGGGGCCGTCCTACGAGCAGTACGTC.

This chain uses TRBV20-1 with TRBJ1-5, with D possibly being TRBD1 (5 bases). CDR3 length: 13 amino acids. V was shortened by 1 base and J by 5 bases, with 9 bases between the two germline ends. CDR1 is DFQATT, CDR2 SNEGSKA, per germline (reference sequence). The CDR3 bases are TGCAGTGCTAGAGTTGACAGAGATCAGCCCCAGCATTTT. It is translated as CSARVDRDQPQHF.

The chain joins TRBV12-3 or TRBV12-4 to TRBJ1-5; weak D call: TRBD1 (6 bases). V lost 4 bases to trimming and J lost 6 bases, with 13 bases between them. The CDR3 runs 14 residues. For the CDR3, the DNA is TGTGCCAGCAGTTCAGGAGGGGGGTTTCAGCCCCAGCATTTT. Translated: CASSSGGGFQPQHF.

V is TRBV5-1 and J is TRBJ1-4; D call uncertain. This CDR3 has 16 residues. Trimming took off 2 bases at V and 4 bases at J, with 15 bases between the two ends. Per the germline V gene, CDR1 is SGHRS and CDR2 is YFSETQ. The CDR3 is CASSFGIGVYNEKLFF. CDR3 in DNA: TGCGCCAGCAGCTTCGGCATCGGGGTCTATAATGAAAAACTGTTTTTT.

This clonotype was counted only a few times. The rearrangement uses TRBV3-1 and TRBJ2-5; D is unresolved. This CDR3 comprises 14 residues. Trimming shortened V by 2 bases and J by 4 bases, and 11 bases separated the two germline ends. Germline V gene data show CDR1 as LGHDT and CDR2 as YNNKEL (reference sequence). The CDR3 region is CASSQRVGLETQYF. The CDR3 DNA reads as TGTGCCAGCAGCCAACGGGTAGGGCTAGAGACCCAGTACTTC.

This clonotype was observed a few times. This sequence joins TRBV5-1 and TRBJ2-5; D possibly corresponds to TRBD2 (6 bases). There are 14 residues in the CDR3. Germline CDR1 is SGHRS and CDR2 is YFSETQ. The V and J ends lost 5 bases and 10 bases respectively, with 21 bases between them. CDR3 in DNA: TGCGCCAGCAGATGGGACTCGACTCGAAGAGGCCAGTACTTC. Its translation is CASRWDSTRRGQYF.

This rearrangement joins TRBV7-2 to TRBJ2-2; D remains unclear. The germline gives CDR1 SGHTA, CDR2 FQGNSA. V lost 5 bases to trimming and J lost 0 bases, with 10 bases between them. The CDR3 runs to 15 residues. Written as DNA, the CDR3 is TGTGCCAGCAGCCCACCTCCTACGAACACCGGGGAGCTGTTTTTT. This codes for CASSPPPTNTGELFF.

The chain joins TRBV7-8 to TRBJ2-3; D not resolved. This CDR3 has 14 residues. In germline, CDR1 is SGHVS, CDR2 FQNEAQ. Trimming stripped 5 bases from V and 1 base from J, with 10 bases between. CDR3 DNA: TGTGCCAGCAGCAGGTTCTTGCGCACAGATACGCAGTATTTT. Its protein product is CASSRFLRTDTQYF.

This sequence joins TRBV7-6 and TRBJ2-5; D unclear. V lost 1 base and J lost 5, with 11 bases in between. The germline V gene has CDR1 SGHVS and CDR2 FNYEAQ. This CDR3 has 14 amino acids. CDR3 nucleotides: TGTGCCAGCAGCTTAGACCCTGCTAGGGAGACCCAGTACTTC. This translates into CASSLDPARETQYF.

Only a few counts were recorded for this clonotype. The chain couples TRBV12-3 or TRBV12-4 to TRBJ2-2; 7 bases agree with TRBD2. The trim removed 7 bases at V and 3 bases at J, leaving 8 bases unmatched. The CDR3 contains 15 residues. CDR3 sequence (DNA): TGTGCCAGCATTTCACCGGGACTACACACCGGGGAGCTGTTTTTT. Translating it yields CASISPGLHTGELFF.

The genes are TRBV27 and TRBJ2-4, with D maybe TRBD1 (5 bases). Deletions cut 6 bases from V and 0 bases from J, with 15 bases between. CDR3 length: 16 residues. Germline CDR1 reads MNHEY; CDR2 reads SMNVEV (reference sequence). CDR3 in amino acids: CASSHAPRVAKNIQYF. The CDR3 nucleotides read TGTGCCAGCAGCCATGCCCCCAGGGTAGCCAAAAACATTCAGTACTTC.

This clonotype was found once. The rearrangement uses TRBV4-3 and TRBJ1-6; 8 bases agree with TRBD1. V trimming: 0 bases; J trimming: 7 bases; junction bases outside the gene matches: 5. The CDR3 is 16 amino acids. CDR1 and CDR2 from the germline V gene are LGHNA and YSLEER. The CDR3 protein is CASSQDLQGANSPLHF. The CDR3 region has the DNA TGCGCCAGCAGCCAAGATCTTCAGGGGGCCAATTCACCCCTCCACTTT.

This sequence joins TRBV28 and TRBJ1-6; a possible D gene is TRBD1 (5 bases). The V end was cut by 3 bases, the J end by 0 bases, with 9 bases between. Looked up from germline, CDR1 is MDHEN and CDR2 is SYDVKM. The CDR3 covers 16 residues. The CDR3 sequence: CASSFWGSSYNSPLHF. The CDR3 nucleotides read TGTGCCAGCAGTTTTTGGGGGAGCTCCTATAATTCACCCCTCCACTTT. Based on the CDR3 plus reference TRBV28 and TRBJ1-6, the full variable domain is DVKVTQSSRYLVKRTGEKVFLECVQDMDHENMFWYRQDPGLGLRLIYFSYDVKMKEKGDIPEGYSVSREKKERFSLILESASTNQTSMYLCASSFWGSSYNSPLHFGNGTRLTVT.

V usage is TRBV10-3 and J usage is TRBJ2-7; D unclear. This CDR3 contains 15 residues. V lost 2 bases and J 3 bases, leaving 14 bases between the germline ends. The germline gives CDR1 ENHRY, CDR2 SYGVKD. The CDR3 nucleotides read TGTGCCATCAGTGAGCCTGGCACAGCTCACTACGAGCAGTACGTC. Amino acids: CAISEPGTAHYEQYV.

The CDR3, as DNA: TGCGCCAGCAGCCCTGGGCCCTTCAGCTCCTATAATTCACCCCTCCACTTT. It encodes CASSPGPFSSYNSPLHF. The chain recombines TRBV4-1 with TRBJ1-6; no reliable D call. The CDR3 consists of 17 residues. V shed 4 bases and J shed 0 bases, with 13 bases lying between them. CDR1 is MGHRA and CDR2 is YSYEKL in the germline V gene.

The chain carries TRBV5-1 and TRBJ2-3; no clear D. Germline CDR1 and CDR2: SGHRS and YFSETQ. V lost 7 bases, J lost 2 bases, and 14 bases lay in between. This CDR3 comprises 14 residues. The CDR3 here is CASQTTVDTDTQYF. CDR3 nucleotide sequence: TGCGCCAGCCAAACTACAGTTGACACAGATACGCAGTATTTT.

The chain is built from TRBV3-1 and TRBJ1-5; D is undetermined. CDR3 length equals 16 residues. Trimming left V 2 bases short and J 2 bases short, with 13 bases between. CDR1 is LGHDT and CDR2 is YNNKEL in the germline V gene (reference sequence). CDR3: CASSQSGGLGNQPQHF. The CDR3 DNA reads TGTGCCAGCAGCCAATCGGGAGGGTTGGGCAATCAGCCCCAGCATTTT.

J is TRBJ2-5 and V is TRBV11-2; no clear D. Germline V gene sequence: CDR1 SGHAT, CDR2 FQNNGV. The CDR3 has 15 residues. Trimming removed 0 bases at V and 2 bases at J, with 10 bases between. The CDR3 loop is CASSLDLAAQETQYF. CDR3 sequence (DNA): TGTGCCAGCAGCTTAGATCTGGCAGCACAAGAGACCCAGTACTTC.

In this sample, this clonotype turned up a few times. This rearrangement joins TRBV14 to TRBJ2-1; D remains ambiguous. CDR1 is SGHDN and CDR2 is FVKESK in the germline V gene. The ends were cut back, 4 bases at V and 3 bases at J, with 7 bases in the middle. The CDR3 has 13 amino acids. CDR3 amino acids: CASSPLDYNEQFF. In DNA, the CDR3 is TGTGCCAGCAGCCCTCTAGACTACAATGAGCAGTTCTTC.

J is TRBJ2-7 and V is TRBV6-1; no reliable D call. V lost 1 base, J lost 0 bases, and 13 bases lay in between. CDR3 size: 16 residues. The germline CDR1 and CDR2 sequences are MNHNS and SASEGT. CDR3 protein: CASSEGSGVSSYEQYV. The CDR3 nucleotides are TGTGCCAGCAGTGAAGGATCAGGTGTCAGCTCCTACGAGCAGTACGTC.